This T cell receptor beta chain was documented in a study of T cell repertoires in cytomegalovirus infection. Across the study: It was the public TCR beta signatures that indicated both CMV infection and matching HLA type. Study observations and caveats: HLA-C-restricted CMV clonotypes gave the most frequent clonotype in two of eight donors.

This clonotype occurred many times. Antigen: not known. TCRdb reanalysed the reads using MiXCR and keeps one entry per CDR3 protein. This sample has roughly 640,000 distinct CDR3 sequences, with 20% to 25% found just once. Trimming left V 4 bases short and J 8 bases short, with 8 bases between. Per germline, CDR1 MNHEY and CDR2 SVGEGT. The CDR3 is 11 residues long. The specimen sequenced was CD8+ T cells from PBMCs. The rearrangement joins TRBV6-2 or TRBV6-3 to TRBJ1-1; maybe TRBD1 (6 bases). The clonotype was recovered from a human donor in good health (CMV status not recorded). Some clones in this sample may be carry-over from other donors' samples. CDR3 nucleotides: TGTGCCAGCAGTTCGGACAGAGAAGCTTTCTTT. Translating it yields CASSSDREAFF.